Below are 17 T cell receptor beta chains sequenced from a single sample in a study of T-cell memory formation after mild COVID-19. A single record per CDR3 protein comes from TCRdb applying MiXCR to the 5' RACE reads. The data contain 250,000 to 350,000 distinct CDR3 sequences, 16% of them seen just once; the ten biggest clones take up roughly 25%. Sequencing was performed on PBMCs or a T cell subset sorted from them (not recorded which). These receptors originate from a man aged 18-30 years who had mild COVID-19 (a few samples of this study predate the infection). Cell type and time point are not known.

The CDR3 protein is CASSPQGAGGELFF. Written as DNA, the CDR3 is TGCGCCAGCAGCCCCCAGGGGGCTGGCGGGGAGCTGTTTTTT. The V gene is TRBV5-1, the J gene TRBJ2-2; 8 bases align to TRBD1. This CDR3 contains 14 residues. V lost 4 bases, J lost 7 bases, and 6 bases stayed unmatched. Germline-derived CDR1 and CDR2 are SGHRS and YFSETQ.

The chain links TRBV9 to TRBJ2-1; 14 nucleotides agree with TRBD2. The CDR3 has 17 residues. In germline, CDR1 is SGDLS, CDR2 YYNGEE. V was pared by 3 bases and J by 4 bases, with 6 bases of the junction left unmatched. CDR3 residues: CASSEGLAGDPYNEQFF. CDR3 nucleotide sequence: TGTGCCAGCAGCGAGGGACTAGCGGGGGACCCTTACAATGAGCAGTTCTTC.

This clonotype was seen ten or more times. The chain recombines TRBV6-5 with TRBJ2-5; 7 positions agree with TRBD1. Germline assignment: CDR1 MNHEY and CDR2 SVGAGI. There are 14 residues in the CDR3. V trimming: 4 bases; J trimming: 3 bases; junction bases outside the gene matches: 5. CDR3 loop: CASSFGQEEETQYF. The CDR3 coding sequence is TGTGCCAGCAGTTTCGGACAGGAAGAAGAGACCCAGTACTTC.

This clonotype has just a few counts. The chain couples TRBV5-1 to TRBJ2-3; D is undetermined. This CDR3 comprises 14 residues. V was shortened by 0 bases and J by 0 bases, with 5 bases between the two germline ends. Per germline, CDR1 SGHRS and CDR2 YFSETQ. The CDR3 sequence: CASSLDGSTDTQYF. In DNA, the CDR3 is TGCGCCAGCAGCTTGGATGGCAGCACAGATACGCAGTATTTT.

This clonotype was found a few times. The genes are TRBV7-9 and TRBJ2-7, with TRBD1 matching over 9 bases. This CDR3 comprises 13 residues. Germline CDR1 reads SEHNR; CDR2 reads FQNEAQ (reference sequence). J gave up 3 bases and V 5 bases, and 2 bases lay outside the gene matches. CDR3 bases: TGTGCCAGCAGCGGGACAGGGTACTACGAGCAGTACTTC. Translating it yields CASSGTGYYEQYF.

In this sample, this clonotype turned up a few times. The V call is TRBV3-1, the J call TRBJ2-2, with TRBD2 as a possible D gene (6 bases). Looked up from germline, CDR1 is LGHDT and CDR2 is YNNKEL (reference sequence). The CDR3 spans 13 residues. The ends were cut back, 3 bases at V and 5 bases at J, with 7 bases in the middle. The CDR3 DNA follows: TGTGCCAGCAGCCATCGGGGGACCGGGGAGCTGTTTTTT. It encodes CASSHRGTGELFF.

V and J are TRBV18 and TRBJ2-3; TRBD2 matches 9 bases. The CDR3 runs to 16 residues. V dropped 0 bases and J dropped 5; count of bases not matched to a gene: 6. Looked up from germline, CDR1 is KGHSH and CDR2 is LQKENI. CDR3 region: CASSPPGGGAGDTQYF. CDR3 bases: TGTGCCAGCTCACCACCGGGCGGGGGGGCCGGAGATACGCAGTATTTT.

This clonotype was observed a few times. The chain combines TRBV12-3 or TRBV12-4 with TRBJ1-2, with D maybe TRBD1 (5 bases). This CDR3 region has 16 residues. V was shortened by 6 bases and J by 0 bases, with 17 bases between the two germline ends. CDR3 nucleotide sequence: TGTGCCAGCAGCTCAGGTGGGGCGCAAGCTAACTATGGCTACACCTTC. It translates to CASSSGGAQANYGYTF.

This chain uses TRBV7-2 with TRBJ2-3, with D unclear. This CDR3 is 13 amino acids long. CDR1 is SGHTA and CDR2 is FQGNSA in the germline V gene. V dropped 4 bases and J dropped 2 bases, with 7 bases sitting between them. CDR3 residues: CASSSTPTDTQYF. CDR3 in DNA: TGTGCCAGCAGCTCCACCCCCACAGATACGCAGTATTTT.

This clonotype was counted between two and nine times. The V call is TRBV5-1, the J call TRBJ2-1, with 12 bases matching TRBD2. This CDR3 region has 15 residues. CDR1 and CDR2 (germline): SGHRS, YFSETQ. V lost 4 bases and J lost 5; bases outside the gene matches: 4. The CDR3 region is CASSALAGGNNEQFF. As DNA, the CDR3 is TGCGCCAGCAGCGCGCTAGCGGGGGGGAACAATGAGCAGTTCTTC.

This sequence joins TRBV7-2 and TRBJ2-5; D tentatively fits TRBD1 or TRBD2 (6 bases each). CDR3 length: 15 amino acids. V was shortened by 5 bases and J by 6 bases, with 19 bases between the two germline ends. Germline loops: CDR1 SGHTA, CDR2 FQGNSA. CDR3 in DNA: TGTGCCAGCAGCCCTTCGGTTCAAGGGGGGAAGACCCAGTACTTC. Encoded protein: CASSPSVQGGKTQYF.

There are a few counts of this clonotype. The chain uses TRBV5-6 and TRBJ2-5; TRBD2 matches 10 bases. Germline-derived CDR1 and CDR2 are SGHDT and YYEEEE. Trimming took 1 base from V and 4 from J; bases not matched to a gene: 4. The CDR3 is made up of 15 amino acids. CDR3 protein: CASSLQTSGVETQYF. The CDR3 DNA reads as TGTGCCAGCAGCTTGCAAACTAGCGGGGTAGAGACCCAGTACTTC.

This chain connects TRBV28 to TRBJ1-4, with D uncertain. V was trimmed by 0 bases and J by 0 bases, leaving 8 bases between them. Germline CDR1 and CDR2: MDHEN and SYDVKM. CDR3 size: 16 residues. The CDR3 DNA reads TGTGCCAGCAGTTTATGGCGGGGATCAACTAATGAAAAACTGTTTTTT. Amino acids: CASSLWRGSTNEKLFF.

This clonotype was picked up a small number of times. This rearrangement joins TRBV7-2 to TRBJ1-2, with a weak D call TRBD1 (6 bases). The germline CDR1 and CDR2 sequences are SGHTA and FQGNSA. The germline V and J ends were trimmed by 4 bases and 0 bases, with 9 bases remaining between them. The CDR3 consists of 14 residues. CDR3 protein: CASSSDSSNYGYTF. The CDR3 bases are TGTGCCAGCAGCTCGGACAGCTCTAACTATGGCTACACCTTC. The entire variable domain, with the rest obtained from reference TRBV7-2 and TRBJ1-2, is as follows: GAGVSQSPSNKVTEKGKDVELRCDPISGHTALYWYRQSLGQGLEFLIYFQGNSAPDKSGLPSDRFSAERTGGSVSTLTIQRTQQEDSAVYLCASSSDSSNYGYTFGSGTRLTVV.

The chain is built from TRBV12-3 or TRBV12-4 and TRBJ2-3, with 7 bases fitting TRBD1. The CDR3 contains 16 residues. The V segment lost 4 bases and the J segment 2 bases; nucleotides outside the gene matches: 9. CDR3 sequence reads: CASSWGTVRHTDTQYF. The CDR3 DNA sequence: TGTGCCAGCAGTTGGGGGACAGTAAGACACACAGATACGCAGTATTTT.

This CDR3 reads CASSPAFSPEIEQFF. The CDR3 DNA follows: TGTGCCAGCAGCCCTGCTTTTAGCCCAGAAATCGAGCAGTTCTTC. The genes are TRBV7-9 and TRBJ2-1; no clear D gene. CDR1 is SEHNR, CDR2 FQNEAQ, per germline (reference sequence). The CDR3 is 15 amino acids. V lost 5 bases, J lost 10 bases, and 21 bases lay in between.

The chain employs TRBV14 and TRBJ2-3; 14 nucleotides match TRBD2. After removal of 4 bases from V and 0 bases from J, the junction contained 3 bases not matched to a gene. Germline CDR1 is SGHDN and CDR2 is FVKESK. The CDR3 is 17 amino acids. In nucleotides, the CDR3 is TGTGCCAGCAGCCTGGGACTAGCGGGGGCCAGCACAGATACGCAGTATTTT. Its translation: CASSLGLAGASTDTQYF.